Following are 26 T cell receptor beta chains from one sample sequenced in a study of shared clonotypes between healthy human individuals. Repertoires were generated with immunoSEQ multiplex PCR, while TCRdb's copy carries only in-frame clones and drops some. The sample lists 2 million to 2.5 million clones; around 95% were seen once. The source material was naive CD4+ T cells sorted from blood. Subset in this sample: CD45RA+ positively selected. These receptors were collected from a man aged 18 to 30 in good health.

This chain links TRBV2 with TRBJ1-4; TRBD1 matches 9 bases. V lost 5 bases, J lost 5 bases, and 3 bases stayed unmatched. Germline assignment: CDR1 SNHLY and CDR2 FYNNEI. The CDR3 consists of 14 residues. CDR3 in amino acids: CASSRTGVNEKLFF. CDR3 DNA sequence: TGTGCCAGCAGTAGGACAGGGGTGAATGAAAAACTGTTTTTT.

The CDR3 region is CASSFFSLAGTYEQYF. DNA of the CDR3: TGTGCCAGCAGCTTTTTCAGCCTAGCGGGAACCTACGAGCAGTACTTC. This sequence joins TRBV5-5 and TRBJ2-7; 9 bases map to TRBD2. CDR1 and CDR2 from the germline V gene are SGHKS and YYEKEE (reference sequence). This CDR3 has 16 amino acids. Trimming at V came to 2 bases and at J to 2 bases, leaving 8 bases not matched to a gene.

This chain uses TRBV2 with TRBJ1-2; TRBD1 matches 8 bases. Per the germline V gene, CDR1 is SNHLY and CDR2 is FYNNEI. The CDR3 totals 13 residues. J lost 6 bases, V lost 7 bases, and 7 bases had no gene match. The CDR3 protein is CASKDRGGHGYTF. The DNA of the CDR3 is TGTGCCAGCAAAGACAGGGGAGGGCATGGCTACACCTTC.

This clone was counted at least ten times. V gene TRBV7-9 combines with J gene TRBJ2-1, with D perhaps TRBD1 (5 bases). With 3 bases removed from V and 10 bases from J, the gap between germline ends came to 10 bases. This CDR3 has 12 amino acids. Germline V lookup: CDR1 SEHNR, CDR2 FQNEAQ (reference sequence). DNA for the CDR3: TGTGCCAGCAGCTTGGGGCTGTGGGAGCAGTTCTTC. Protein: CASSLGLWEQFF.

The chain has TRBV5-1 and TRBJ2-7; D is possibly TRBD2 (5 bases). Trimming removed 0 bases from V and 3 bases from J, with 13 bases in between. The V gene's germline CDR1 is SGHRS and CDR2 YFSETQ. The CDR3 is 15 residues long. CDR3 protein: CASSLARGPNYEQYF. The CDR3 DNA reads TGCGCCAGCAGCTTGGCTAGAGGGCCTAACTACGAGCAGTACTTC.

The V and J genes are TRBV7-3 and TRBJ1-1, with D hard to call. The CDR3 covers 14 residues. V was shortened by 2 bases and J by 4 bases, with 11 bases between the two germline ends. Germline values: CDR1 SGHTA, CDR2 FQGTGA. The CDR3 here is CASSLSPSSTEAFF. The CDR3 DNA reads TGTGCCAGCAGCTTATCTCCGTCCTCCACTGAAGCTTTCTTT.

CDR3 nucleotide sequence: TGTGCCAGCAGCTTAGGGGGGCGTGGAAAACTGTTTTTT. It yields the protein CASSLGGRGKLFF. The chain carries TRBV7-2 and TRBJ1-4; D perhaps matches TRBD1 (6 bases). The CDR3 is 13 amino acids. Germline V CDR1 and CDR2: SGHTA, FQGNSA. The germline V and J ends were trimmed by 1 base and 10 bases, with 10 bases remaining between them.

The chain recombines TRBV10-3 with TRBJ1-3; D uncertain. The germline V gene encodes CDR1 ENHRY and CDR2 SYGVKD. The ends were cut back, 7 bases at V and 0 bases at J, with 10 bases in the middle. The CDR3 runs 14 residues. The CDR3 coding sequence is TGTGCCATCACCCCCGTCCTCTCTGGAAACACCATATATTTT. Its protein product is CAITPVLSGNTIYF.

As to this clone: Other nucleotide sequences from this sample produce the same CDR3. The chain joins TRBV19 to TRBJ2-1; 11 bases are shared with TRBD2. This CDR3 has 15 amino acids. Germline values: CDR1 LNHDA, CDR2 SQIVND (reference sequence). V shed 5 bases and J 6 bases; nucleotides not matched to a gene: 6. The CDR3 spells CASSPTSGISNEQFF. DNA of the CDR3: TGTGCCAGTAGTCCGACTAGCGGGATTAGCAATGAGCAGTTCTTC.

Notes on this clone: The junction departs from the called germline gene at one end, perhaps through a read error. The V and J genes are TRBV5-4 and TRBJ2-7, with 9 bases lining up with TRBD1. Germline CDR1 and CDR2: SGHNT and YYREEE (reference sequence). This CDR3 spans 13 amino acids. The CDR3 protein is CASSPGQGYRDSF. The CDR3 DNA reads TGTGCCAGCAGCCCGGGACAGGGTTATCGGGACTCCTTC.

A remark on this clone: The same CDR3 is also encoded by other DNA sequences in this sample. V and J are TRBV6-1 and TRBJ1-2; D is unclear. CDR1 is MNHNS and CDR2 is SASEGT in the germline V gene. Deletions cut 1 base from V and 2 bases from J, with 5 bases between. CDR3 length: 13 residues. CDR3 in DNA: TGTGCCAGCAGTGAAGGGACCAACTATGGCTACACCTTC. It encodes CASSEGTNYGYTF.

The rearrangement uses TRBV4-2 and TRBJ1-4, with no clear D. Trimming took 0 bases from V and 6 from J, leaving 11 bases between them. CDR1 LGHNA and CDR2 YNFKEQ come from the germline V gene. The CDR3 has 15 amino acids. The CDR3 is CASSQESGVYEKLFF. CDR3 nucleotide sequence: TGTGCCAGCAGCCAAGAATCCGGGGTTTATGAAAAACTGTTTTTT.

The chain uses TRBV30 and TRBJ1-6; the D gene is possibly TRBD1 (5 bases). The V gene lost 1 base and the J gene lost 16 bases, with 20 bases spanning the gap. Germline values: CDR1 GTSNPN, CDR2 SVGIG (reference sequence). This CDR3 is built from 14 residues. CDR3 amino acids: CAWSAGTALFHLHF. The CDR3 DNA reads as TGTGCCTGGAGTGCCGGGACGGCCTTGTTTCATCTCCACTTT.

To note about this clone: In the same sample, other DNA sequences code for this CDR3. This chain joins TRBV6-6 and TRBJ1-5; no definite D call. Per the germline V gene, CDR1 is MNHNY and CDR2 is SVGAGI (reference sequence). CDR3 length: 15 amino acids. Trimming pared 0 bases from V and 0 bases from J, leaving 6 bases between. DNA for the CDR3: TGTGCCAGCAGTTACTCAGGTGTTAGCAATCAGCCCCAGCATTTT. Its translation is CASSYSGVSNQPQHF.

This clone was observed a single time. The V gene is TRBV11-2, the J gene TRBJ2-7, with 7 nucleotides matching TRBD1. J lost 11 bases, V lost 5 bases, and 18 bases had no gene match. The CDR3 extends over 15 amino acids. Germline V gene data show CDR1 as SGHAT and CDR2 as FQNNGV. CDR3 residues: CASSSPRGQTVVEYF. CDR3 nucleotide sequence: TGTGCCAGCAGCAGCCCACGGGGACAGACTGTCGTGGAGTACTTC.

With respect to this clone: The sample has other DNA sequences that encode this CDR3 too. V usage is TRBV7-9 and J usage is TRBJ2-3; 7 nucleotides agree with TRBD2. The CDR3 totals 15 residues. Trimming removed 1 base from V and 1 base from J; junction bases left unmatched: 2. The germline V gene encodes CDR1 SEHNR and CDR2 FQNEAQ (reference sequence). The CDR3 DNA follows: TGTGCCAGCAGCTTAGGTACTAGCGGCACAGATACGCAGTATTTT. As protein: CASSLGTSGTDTQYF. Full variable domain (remainder filled in from reference TRBV7-9 and TRBJ2-3): DTGVSQNPRHKITKRGQNVTFRCDPISEHNRLYWYRQTLGQGPEFLTYFQNEAQLEKSRLLSDRFSAERPKGSFSTLEIQRTEQGDSAMYLCASSLGTSGTDTQYFGPGTRLTVL.

This sequence joins TRBV5-1 and TRBJ2-3; no clear D gene. The CDR3 is 14 amino acids. CDR1 and CDR2 (germline): SGHRS, YFSETQ. Trimming removed 8 bases at V and 0 bases at J, with 13 bases between. CDR3 nucleotides: TGCGCCAGTCAGCTTTGGGTTAGCACAGATACGCAGTATTTT. It translates to CASQLWVSTDTQYF.

V gene TRBV6-1 combines with J gene TRBJ2-5; D is undetermined. The V gene lost 7 bases and the J gene lost 2 bases, with 5 bases spanning the gap. The germline gives CDR1 MNHNS, CDR2 SASEGT. CDR3 size: 11 residues. The CDR3: CASTEQETQYF. DNA of the CDR3: TGTGCCAGCACGGAACAAGAGACCCAGTACTTC.

V is TRBV10-3 and J is TRBJ1-2; no clear D. The CDR3 consists of 12 residues. Looked up from germline, CDR1 is ENHRY and CDR2 is SYGVKD. Trimming removed 10 bases at V and 10 bases at J, with 19 bases between. The CDR3 reads CATGLDPPPYTF. DNA for the CDR3: TGTGCCACCGGGCTCGATCCTCCTCCCTACACCTTC.

V gene TRBV29-1 combines with J gene TRBJ2-7; 9 bases match TRBD1. Germline V gene data show CDR1 as SQVTM and CDR2 as ANQGSEA. Trimming cost V 7 bases and J 0 bases; bases outside gene matches: 10. CDR3 size: 15 residues. CDR3 region: CSATKTGGSSYEQYF. The CDR3 DNA reads TGCAGCGCTACCAAGACAGGGGGTAGCTCCTACGAGCAGTACTTC.

The V and J genes are TRBV4-1 and TRBJ1-4; TRBD1 agrees at 7 bases. Germline V gene data show CDR1 as MGHRA and CDR2 as YSYEKL. There are 16 residues in the CDR3. The J segment lost 4 bases and the V segment lost 1 base, leaving 6 bases of the junction unmatched. CDR3 DNA sequence: TGCGCCAGCAGCCAAGGAGGGGACAGAGTTAATGAAAAACTGTTTTTT. It encodes CASSQGGDRVNEKLFF.

V and J are TRBV4-1 and TRBJ2-5; D remains unclear. The germline gives CDR1 MGHRA, CDR2 YSYEKL. The CDR3 has 15 residues. V was clipped by 3 bases and J by 2 bases, with 13 bases between them. The CDR3 spells CASSQQRLPQETQYF. Written as DNA, the CDR3 is TGCGCCAGCAGCCAGCAAAGGTTACCACAAGAGACCCAGTACTTC.

The chain combines TRBV14 with TRBJ1-2; D remains unclear. The germline gives CDR1 SGHDN, CDR2 FVKESK. V was shortened by 0 bases and J by 8 bases, with 16 bases between the two germline ends. There are 15 residues in the CDR3. CDR3 sequence reads: CASSQDRGISGGYTF. The CDR3 DNA follows: TGTGCCAGCAGCCAAGACCGGGGTATAAGCGGGGGCTACACCTTC.

DNA of the CDR3: TGTGCCAGCAGTTACCTTAGCGGGAGTGCAGATACGCAGTATTTT. As protein: CASSYLSGSADTQYF. The chain is built from TRBV6-5 and TRBJ2-3, with 9 bases fitting TRBD2. Germline V gene lookup returns CDR1 MNHEY and CDR2 SVGAGI. This CDR3 has 15 amino acids. The V gene end was trimmed by 2 bases and the J gene end by 4 bases; junction bases not matched to a gene: 4.

The CDR3 loop reads CASSLEQGKGYTF. In DNA, the CDR3 is TGTGCCAGCAGCTTGGAACAGGGGAAGGGCTACACCTTC. The gene calls are TRBV5-6 and TRBJ1-2; 7 bases are shared with TRBD1. Germline loops: CDR1 SGHDT, CDR2 YYEEEE. The junction had 4 bases not matched to a gene; V was cut back by 0 bases and J by 8 bases. The CDR3 runs 13 residues.

The rearrangement links TRBV25-1 to TRBJ2-1; D is ambiguous. The CDR3 covers 16 residues. V was clipped by 3 bases and J by 8 bases, with 20 bases between them. CDR1 is MGHDK and CDR2 is SYGVNS in the germline V gene. The CDR3 loop reads CASSDTRLSGLDEQFF. CDR3 nucleotide sequence: TGTGCCAGCAGTGATACTCGACTTTCCGGATTAGATGAGCAGTTCTTC. Full variable domain (remainder filled in from reference TRBV25-1 and TRBJ2-1): EADIYQTPRYLVIGTGKKITLECSQTMGHDKMYWYQQDPGMELHLIHYSYGVNSTEKGDLSSESTVSRIRTEHFPLTLESARPSHTSQYLCASSDTRLSGLDEQFFGPGTRLTVL.